These T cell receptor beta chains were read from a single sample in a study of blood T cells in healthy people across ages. One entry per CDR3 protein results from TCRdb running MiXCR on the 5' RACE reads. The sample has around 1.1 million distinct CDR3 sequences, approximately 38% seen once. Sequenced: blood. These TCRs come from a man between 18 and 29 years old in good health. Both conserved end residues are part of each CDR3. D genes are given only for firm matches. Clone size, where shown, is once, few, many, or a class for clones that have expanded.

J gene	clone size	V gene	D gene	CDR3 protein	CDR3 DNA
TRBJ2-2	few	TRBV27	-	CASTTLAGELFF	TGTGCCAGCACCACATTGGCCGGGGAGCTGTTTTTT
TRBJ1-1	-	TRBV10-3	-	CAVSQGTEAFF	TGTGCCGTATCCCAGGGCACTGAAGCTTTCTTT
TRBJ1-4	few	TRBV12-3/TRBV12-4	-	CASSLGSGATNEKLFF	TGTGCCAGCAGCCTCGGGTCTGGGGCAACTAATGAAAAACTGTTTTTT
TRBJ1-1	-	TRBV7-3	TRBD1	CASSKQGANTEAFF	TGTGCCAGCAGCAAACAGGGGGCGAACACTGAAGCTTTCTTT
TRBJ2-2	-	TRBV24-1	TRBD1	CATSHVIRRTGGQDGNTGELFF	TGTGCCACCAGTCATGTAATACGTAGGACAGGGGGACAGGACGGAAACACCGGGGAGCTGTTTTTT
TRBJ2-2	few	TRBV12-3/TRBV12-4	-	CASSFRQNTGELFF	TGTGCCAGCAGTTTTCGACAGAACACCGGGGAGCTGTTTTTT
TRBJ2-3	-	TRBV7-2	TRBD2	CASSLLASGASTDTQYF	TGTGCCAGCAGCTTATTGGCTAGCGGGGCTAGCACAGATACGCAGTATTTT
TRBJ2-2	-	TRBV4-1	-	CASSQEVGNTGELFF	TGCGCCAGCAGCCAAGAAGTGGGGAACACCGGGGAGCTGTTTTTT
TRBJ1-6	-	TRBV6-6	TRBD1	CASSPPGQSSYNSPLHF	TGTGCCAGCAGTCCGCCGGGACAGAGCTCCTATAATTCACCCCTCCACTTT
TRBJ1-1	-	TRBV10-3	TRBD1	CAISGTGGKAEAFF	TGTGCCATCAGTGGGACAGGGGGAAAAGCTGAAGCTTTCTTT
TRBJ1-2	-	TRBV12-5	-	CASGLVGAADGYTF	TGTGCTAGTGGTTTGGTAGGGGCAGCTGATGGCTACACCTTC
TRBJ1-5	few	TRBV19	-	CASSMTGNQPQHF	TGTGCCAGTAGTATGACAGGTAATCAGCCCCAGCATTTT
TRBJ2-1	few	TRBV12-5	-	CASGLNNEQFF	TGTGCTAGTGGTTTAAACAATGAGCAGTTCTTC
TRBJ1-4	-	TRBV4-1	-	CASSQKDGSIEEKLFF	TGCGCCAGCAGCCAAAAGGACGGATCCATAGAGGAAAAACTGTTTTTT
TRBJ1-1	few	TRBV10-3	TRBD1	CAIRGTGVATEAFF	TGTGCCATCAGGGGGACAGGAGTAGCCACTGAAGCTTTCTTT
TRBJ1-2	-	TRBV27	-	CASSSGLFGDYTF	TGTGCCAGCAGCTCCGGGCTCTTTGGGGACTACACCTTC
TRBJ2-1	-	TRBV20-1	TRBD1	CSAGQASGPGEQFF	TGCAGTGCTGGACAGGCCTCCGGTCCCGGTGAGCAGTTCTTC
TRBJ1-4	-	TRBV7-9	TRBD1	CASSTGPYRGANEKLFF	TGTGCCAGCAGCACTGGACCTTACAGGGGAGCTAATGAAAAACTGTTTTTT
TRBJ1-2	many	TRBV5-1	TRBD1	CASSLTGGNDGYTF	TGCGCCAGCAGCTTAACAGGGGGCAACGATGGCTACACCTTC
TRBJ2-4	many	TRBV12-3/TRBV12-4	-	CASSLERGNIQYF	TGTGCCAGCAGTTTAGAGCGCGGGAACATTCAGTACTTC
TRBJ2-4	few	TRBV15	-	CATSPRAKNIQYF	TGTGCCACCAGCCCGAGAGCCAAAAACATTCAGTACTTC
TRBJ2-1	-	TRBV5-1	TRBD1	CASSLDRAASYNEQFF	TGCGCCAGCAGCCTCGACAGGGCAGCCTCCTACAATGAGCAGTTCTTC
TRBJ1-2	few	TRBV5-1	-	CASSFAGTRNYGYTF	TGCGCCAGCAGCTTTGCCGGTACCAGGAACTATGGTTACACCTTC
TRBJ1-2	-	TRBV2	-	CASSAGAPNYGYTF	TGTGCCAGCAGTGCGGGCGCTCCCAACTATGGCTACACCTTC
TRBJ2-7	few	TRBV4-2	TRBD1	CASSQDGIRQGSPYEQYF	TGTGCCAGCAGCCAAGATGGTATAAGACAGGGGTCCCCCTACGAGCAGTACTTC
TRBJ1-6	-	TRBV14	-	CASSPLTRGGNSPPHF	TGTGCCAGCAGCCCCCTCACTCGGGGGGGGAATTCACCCCCCCACTTT
TRBJ1-6	-	TRBV11-2	TRBD1	CASSLHNRQGGYNSPLHF	TGTGCCAGCAGCTTACATAATCGACAGGGAGGTTATAATTCACCCCTCCACTTT
TRBJ2-7	-	TRBV4-1	-	CASSQNRVFSEQYF	TGCGCCAGCAGCCAAAACAGGGTATTCTCCGAGCAGTACTTC
TRBJ2-5	few	TRBV20-1	TRBD1	CSASGLWTGQETQYF	TGCAGTGCTAGTGGCCTCTGGACAGGTCAAGAGACCCAGTACTTC
TRBJ2-3	many	TRBV4-2	TRBD2	CASSPLPPSGEWGTQYF	TGTGCCAGCAGCCCATTACCCCCTAGCGGGGAGTGGGGTACGCAGTATTTT
TRBJ2-1	-	TRBV3-1	-	CASSQDADEQFF	TGTGCCAGCAGCCAAGATGCGGATGAGCAGTTCTTC
TRBJ1-5	-	TRBV2	-	CASSEIFGARSNQPQHF	TGTGCCAGCAGTGAAATATTTGGGGCGCGGAGCAATCAGCCCCAGCATTTT
TRBJ1-1	-	TRBV6-5	-	CASSHTPTGNTEAFF	TGTGCCAGCAGCCACACTCCGACAGGCAACACTGAAGCTTTCTTT
TRBJ1-1	-	TRBV2	TRBD1	CASSEMDRGRPLNTEAFF	TGTGCCAGCAGTGAGATGGACAGGGGGAGGCCATTGAACACTGAAGCTTTCTTT
TRBJ2-3	many	TRBV5-1	-	CASIGNTDTQYF	TGCGCCAGCATTGGGAACACAGATACGCAGTATTTT
TRBJ1-5	-	TRBV9	-	CASSVGENQPQHF	TGTGCCAGCAGCGTAGGCGAAAATCAGCCCCAGCATTTT
TRBJ1-2	few	TRBV12-3/TRBV12-4	-	CASSLAGPSDRYTF	TGTGCCAGCAGTTTAGCGGGGCCTTCCGATCGCTACACCTTC
TRBJ2-1	-	TRBV20-1	TRBD1	CSASNLRDRGDEQFF	TGCAGTGCTAGTAACCTTAGGGACAGGGGCGATGAGCAGTTCTTC
TRBJ2-7	-	TRBV4-3	-	CASSQVSSDNEQYF	TGCGCCAGCAGCCAAGTTTCAAGTGACAATGAGCAGTACTTC
TRBJ1-4	-	TRBV27	-	CAGSDKTGANEKLFF	TGTGCCGGCAGTGACAAAACGGGGGCTAATGAAAAACTGTTTTTT
TRBJ2-7	few	TRBV6-5	TRBD1	CASGTGYYEQYF	TGTGCCAGCGGGACAGGGTACTACGAGCAGTACTTC
TRBJ2-1	few	TRBV20-1	-	CSAMTGTYPTEQFF	TGCAGTGCTATGACAGGCACATACCCCACTGAGCAGTTCTTC
TRBJ1-2	-	TRBV12-3/TRBV12-4	-	CASNRGQYYGYTF	TGTGCCAGCAACCGGGGGCAGTACTATGGCTACACCTTC
TRBJ1-5	-	TRBV2	-	CASSDRRAAQPQHF	TGTGCCAGCAGTGATAGGAGGGCGGCTCAGCCCCAGCATTTT
TRBJ1-5	-	TRBV10-3	-	CAIRGREDQPQHF	TGTGCCATCAGGGGCAGGGAGGACCAGCCTCAGCATTTT
TRBJ1-1	-	TRBV3-1	-	CASRQGWNTEAFF	TGTGCCAGCAGACAGGGATGGAACACTGAAGCTTTCTTT
TRBJ1-1	few	TRBV4-1	-	CASRQNVGGSEAFF	TGCGCCAGCAGGCAAAATGTCGGGGGCTCTGAAGCTTTCTTT
TRBJ2-3	-	TRBV10-3	TRBD1	CAISESVRDRATDTQYF	TGTGCCATCAGTGAGTCGGTTAGGGACAGGGCTACAGATACGCAGTATTTT
TRBJ1-1	-	TRBV13	-	CASSFTGRGYTEAFF	TGTGCCAGCAGCTTCACAGGGAGAGGGTACACTGAAGCTTTCTTT
TRBJ1-1	few	TRBV7-2	-	CASSLPSRGGARTEAFF	TGTGCCAGCAGCTTACCTTCCCGGGGGGGGGCCAGGACTGAAGCTTTCTTT
TRBJ1-5	-	TRBV6-2/TRBV6-3	-	CASTLGVGQPQHF	TGTGCCAGCACCCTTGGAGTGGGTCAGCCCCAGCATTTT
TRBJ1-2	few	TRBV27	TRBD1	CASSRTGSFDADGYTF	TGTGCCAGCAGCCGGACAGGGAGCTTCGATGCAGATGGCTACACCTTC
TRBJ2-3	few	TRBV6-1	TRBD2	CASSGIAGVLDTQYF	TGTGCCAGCAGTGGGATAGCGGGGGTCCTGGATACGCAGTATTTT
TRBJ2-5	-	TRBV2	TRBD2	CASRAVWTSGGSQETQYF	TGTGCCAGCAGAGCAGTATGGACTAGCGGGGGGAGTCAAGAGACCCAGTACTTC
TRBJ2-3	many	TRBV10-3	-	CAISGETSTDTQYF	TGTGCCATCAGTGGGGAAACTAGCACAGATACGCAGTATTTT